This T cell receptor beta chain appears in the sequencing data of a study of blood T cells in healthy people across ages. Findings of the study overall: Total diversity from one million sequenced T cells was likely underestimated.

CDR1 and CDR2 (germline): SGHAT, FQDESV (reference sequence). CDR3 length equals 15 residues. V was cut by 5 bases and J by 6 bases, with 19 bases left in between. On this clonotype itself: Its antigen remains unknown.

With a J-beta primer mix and a sample-barcoded 5' primer, a second PCR ran roughly 6 to 12 cycles. TCRdb re-called the 5' RACE reads with MiXCR, one entry per CDR3 protein. The sample has over 700,000 distinct CDR3 sequences; less than 70% are singletons. Input material: blood. The source is a man of 80 years or more in good health. The genes are TRBV11-1 and TRBJ1-1; unclear D gene. This CDR3 reads CASSPPQRALAEAFF. The CDR3 DNA reads as TGTGCCAGCAGCCCACCGCAGAGGGCACTAGCTGAAGCTTTCTTT.